These T cell receptor beta chains were read from a single sample in a study of regulatory T cells in long-lasting Graves disease. TCRdb redid the calling of the multiplex PCR reads with MiXCR, one entry per CDR3 protein. The sample includes 400,000 to 500,000 distinct CDR3 sequences, approximately 15% of them seen just once. The sample was also reused in another study, on T cells in Graves' hyperthyroidism and ophthalmopathy.

This specimen was peripheral blood mononuclear cells (PBMCs), taken at new diagnosis, from a patient treated with antithyroid drugs. The source of these receptors is a woman in her thirties or forties with Graves disease. The CDR3 runs from the conserved cysteine through the conserved F or W. Fields, in order: J gene, D gene, CDR3 length, V gene, clone size, CDR3 protein, CDR3 DNA. The D gene is left open where the match is weak. Not all rows give a size; the values are once, few, many and, for expanded clones, a class.

J gene: TRBJ2-5
D gene: TRBD2
CDR3 length: 17
V gene: TRBV11-3
clone size: many
CDR3 protein: CASSLWASGSGGGTQYF
CDR3 DNA: TGTGCCAGCAGCTTATGGGCTAGCGGGAGTGGAGGAGGAACCCAGTACTTC

J gene: TRBJ2-7
D gene: .
CDR3 length: 17
V gene: TRBV28
clone size: many
CDR3 protein: CASSLPMRVALSYEQYF
CDR3 DNA: TGTGCCAGCAGCCTACCGATGCGGGTTGCACTCTCCTACGAGCAGTACTTC

J gene: TRBJ2-3
D gene: TRBD2
CDR3 length: 16
V gene: TRBV7-2
clone size: many
CDR3 protein: CASSLAGRGSTDTQYF
CDR3 DNA: TGTGCCAGCAGCTTAGCAGGGCGGGGGAGCACAGATACGCAGTATTTT

J gene: TRBJ2-3
D gene: .
CDR3 length: 16
V gene: TRBV10-3
clone size: few
CDR3 protein: CASRGGGAQATDTQYF
CDR3 DNA: TGTGCCAGCAGGGGTGGGGGGGCCCAGGCTACAGATACGCAGTATTTT

J gene: TRBJ1-1
D gene: TRBD1
CDR3 length: 17
V gene: TRBV4-1
clone size: .
CDR3 protein: CASSHVGRGLKNTEAFF
CDR3 DNA: TGCGCCAGCAGCCACGTGGGTAGGGGGCTTAAGAACACTGAAGCTTTCTTT

J gene: TRBJ1-2
D gene: .
CDR3 length: 13
V gene: TRBV7-2
clone size: few
CDR3 protein: CASSLEQGWGYTF
CDR3 DNA: TGTGCCAGCAGCTTAGAACAGGGTTGGGGCTACACCTTC

J gene: TRBJ2-3
D gene: TRBD2
CDR3 length: 15
V gene: TRBV7-2
clone size: .
CDR3 protein: CASSFGTKGADTQYF
CDR3 DNA: TGTGCCAGCAGCTTTGGGACTAAAGGGGCAGATACGCAGTATTTT

J gene: TRBJ1-2
D gene: .
CDR3 length: 12
V gene: TRBV9
clone size: many
CDR3 protein: CASSSRDYGYTF
CDR3 DNA: TGTGCCAGCAGTAGCCGCGATTATGGCTACACCTTC

J gene: TRBJ2-1
D gene: TRBD1
CDR3 length: 17
V gene: TRBV12-5
clone size: few
CDR3 protein: CASGLATGTGAHDEQFF
CDR3 DNA: TGTGCTAGTGGTTTGGCCACCGGGACAGGGGCGCACGATGAGCAGTTCTTC

J gene: TRBJ1-5
D gene: .
CDR3 length: 16
V gene: TRBV6-1
clone size: .
CDR3 protein: CASSPPTRYSNQPQHF
CDR3 DNA: TGTGCCAGCAGTCCCCCGACAAGATATAGCAATCAGCCCCAGCATTTT

J gene: TRBJ2-5
D gene: TRBD2
CDR3 length: 14
V gene: TRBV6-1
clone size: .
CDR3 protein: CASSPGLPVETQYF
CDR3 DNA: TGTGCCAGCAGCCCGGGACTACCGGTGGAGACCCAGTACTTC

J gene: TRBJ2-7
D gene: .
CDR3 length: 14
V gene: TRBV20-1
clone size: .
CDR3 protein: CSATGLDSYYEQYF
CDR3 DNA: TGCAGTGCTACGGGCCTTGACTCGTACTACGAGCAGTACTTC

J gene: TRBJ2-1
D gene: TRBD2
CDR3 length: 15
V gene: TRBV27
clone size: .
CDR3 protein: CASNEGLAGVNEQFF
CDR3 DNA: TGTGCCAGCAATGAAGGGCTAGCGGGAGTCAATGAGCAGTTCTTC

J gene: TRBJ2-1
D gene: TRBD2
CDR3 length: 14
V gene: TRBV18
clone size: many
CDR3 protein: CASSPGTRSSEQFF
CDR3 DNA: TGTGCCAGCTCACCTGGGACTAGGTCCAGTGAGCAGTTCTTC

J gene: TRBJ2-1
D gene: TRBD2
CDR3 length: 15
V gene: TRBV12-3/TRBV12-4
clone size: few
CDR3 protein: CASRLTSGGGNEQFF
CDR3 DNA: TGTGCCAGCAGGTTGACTAGCGGGGGAGGCAATGAGCAGTTCTTC

J gene: TRBJ2-1
D gene: .
CDR3 length: 14
V gene: TRBV24-1
clone size: few
CDR3 protein: CATSARRAVHEQFF
CDR3 DNA: TGTGCCACCAGTGCCCGCAGGGCGGTCCATGAGCAGTTCTTC

J gene: TRBJ2-2
D gene: .
CDR3 length: 13
V gene: TRBV2
clone size: many
CDR3 protein: CASSGPNTGELFF
CDR3 DNA: TGTGCCAGCAGTGGACCGAACACCGGGGAGCTGTTTTTT

J gene: TRBJ1-2
D gene: .
CDR3 length: 13
V gene: TRBV24-1
clone size: .
CDR3 protein: CATSDFSGHGYTF
CDR3 DNA: TGTGCCACCAGTGATTTTTCCGGGCATGGCTACACCTTC

J gene: TRBJ1-2
D gene: .
CDR3 length: 12
V gene: TRBV12-3/TRBV12-4
clone size: .
CDR3 protein: CASSYPPGGAAF
CDR3 DNA: TGTGCCAGCAGTTACCCCCCGGGGGGCGCGGCCTTC

J gene: TRBJ2-7
D gene: TRBD2
CDR3 length: 12
V gene: TRBV3-1
clone size: many
CDR3 protein: CASSHGLVEQYF
CDR3 DNA: TGTGCCAGCAGCCATGGACTAGTCGAGCAGTACTTC

J gene: TRBJ2-1
D gene: .
CDR3 length: 15
V gene: TRBV28
clone size: many
CDR3 protein: CASSLYPGDYNEQFF
CDR3 DNA: TGTGCCAGCAGTTTATACCCAGGGGACTACAATGAGCAGTTCTTC

J gene: TRBJ2-7
D gene: TRBD2
CDR3 length: 15
V gene: TRBV27
clone size: .
CDR3 protein: CASKRLAGDLHEQYF
CDR3 DNA: TGTGCCAGCAAACGACTAGCGGGAGACCTTCACGAGCAGTACTTC

J gene: TRBJ1-4
D gene: TRBD1
CDR3 length: 15
V gene: TRBV3-1
clone size: many
CDR3 protein: CASSHPGQGDEKLFF
CDR3 DNA: TGTGCCAGCAGCCATCCGGGACAGGGGGATGAAAAACTGTTTTTT

J gene: TRBJ2-1
D gene: TRBD1
CDR3 length: 13
V gene: TRBV27
clone size: many
CDR3 protein: CASSSTGGNEQFF
CDR3 DNA: TGTGCCAGCAGCTCAACAGGGGGCAATGAGCAGTTCTTC

J gene: TRBJ2-7
D gene: TRBD2
CDR3 length: 15
V gene: TRBV20-1
clone size: many
CDR3 protein: CSARDPLAGDNEQYF
CDR3 DNA: TGCAGTGCTAGAGATCCCCTAGCGGGAGATAACGAGCAGTACTTC

J gene: TRBJ2-2
D gene: .
CDR3 length: 11
V gene: TRBV9
clone size: .
CDR3 protein: CASGGFGELFF
CDR3 DNA: TGTGCCAGCGGAGGTTTCGGGGAGCTGTTTTTT

J gene: TRBJ2-7
D gene: TRBD1
CDR3 length: 14
V gene: TRBV18
clone size: .
CDR3 protein: CASSGDRQTYEQYF
CDR3 DNA: TGTGCCAGCTCAGGGGACAGGCAAACCTACGAGCAGTACTTC

J gene: TRBJ2-5
D gene: TRBD2
CDR3 length: 17
V gene: TRBV11-2
clone size: many
CDR3 protein: CASSLEYSDTSGETQYF
CDR3 DNA: TGTGCCAGCAGCTTAGAATACTCTGACACTAGCGGAGAGACCCAGTACTTC

J gene: TRBJ2-1
D gene: .
CDR3 length: 12
V gene: TRBV6-1
clone size: few
CDR3 protein: CASSMLDNEQFF
CDR3 DNA: TGTGCCAGCAGCATGCTCGACAATGAGCAGTTCTTC

J gene: TRBJ2-7
D gene: TRBD2
CDR3 length: 17
V gene: TRBV3-1
clone size: few
CDR3 protein: CASSHPRTSGRLYEQYF
CDR3 DNA: TGTGCCAGCAGCCACCCCCGGACTAGCGGGAGGCTATACGAGCAGTACTTC

J gene: TRBJ2-5
D gene: .
CDR3 length: 15
V gene: TRBV30
clone size: few
CDR3 protein: CAWSPTGVGGETQYF
CDR3 DNA: TGTGCCTGGAGCCCAACAGGGGTCGGGGGAGAGACCCAGTACTTC

J gene: TRBJ2-3
D gene: .
CDR3 length: 13
V gene: TRBV7-9
clone size: many
CDR3 protein: CASSTRNRDTQYF
CDR3 DNA: TGTGCCAGCAGCACAAGGAACAGAGATACGCAGTATTTT

J gene: TRBJ2-2
D gene: TRBD2
CDR3 length: 12
V gene: TRBV12-3/TRBV12-4
clone size: many
CDR3 protein: CASRSGAGELFF
CDR3 DNA: TGTGCCAGCCGTAGCGGGGCCGGGGAGCTGTTTTTT

J gene: TRBJ2-5
D gene: .
CDR3 length: 16
V gene: TRBV4-3
clone size: few
CDR3 protein: CASSQGSGGIAETQYF
CDR3 DNA: TGCGCCAGCAGCCAAGGTTCCGGGGGCATTGCAGAGACCCAGTACTTC

J gene: TRBJ1-4
D gene: TRBD1
CDR3 length: 13
V gene: TRBV20-1
clone size: .
CDR3 protein: CSATGQSNEKLFF
CDR3 DNA: TGCAGTGCGACGGGACAGAGTAATGAAAAACTGTTTTTT

J gene: TRBJ2-2
D gene: .
CDR3 length: 16
V gene: TRBV12-3/TRBV12-4
clone size: many
CDR3 protein: CASSPDRSRNTGELFF
CDR3 DNA: TGTGCCAGCAGTCCCGACAGGAGCCGTAACACCGGGGAGCTGTTTTTT

J gene: TRBJ2-7
D gene: .
CDR3 length: 14
V gene: TRBV11-3
clone size: many
CDR3 protein: CASSQGGVSYEQYF
CDR3 DNA: TGTGCCAGCAGCCAAGGGGGGGTTAGCTACGAGCAGTACTTC

J gene: TRBJ2-1
D gene: TRBD1
CDR3 length: 15
V gene: TRBV2
clone size: many
CDR3 protein: CASSPDRGVYNEQFF
CDR3 DNA: TGTGCCAGCAGTCCGGACAGGGGGGTTTACAATGAGCAGTTCTTC

J gene: TRBJ2-7
D gene: .
CDR3 length: 14
V gene: TRBV3-1
clone size: many
CDR3 protein: CASSQAPGPYEQYF
CDR3 DNA: TGTGCCAGCAGCCAAGCCCCTGGCCCCTACGAGCAGTACTTC

J gene: TRBJ2-3
D gene: .
CDR3 length: 11
V gene: TRBV29-1
clone size: .
CDR3 protein: CSGAYTDTQYF
CDR3 DNA: TGCAGCGGAGCCTACACAGATACGCAGTATTTT

J gene: TRBJ2-7
D gene: .
CDR3 length: 15
V gene: TRBV11-3
clone size: many
CDR3 protein: CASSFARPHSYEQYF
CDR3 DNA: TGTGCCAGCAGCTTCGCCAGGCCCCATTCCTACGAGCAGTACTTC

J gene: TRBJ2-3
D gene: .
CDR3 length: 15
V gene: TRBV7-9
clone size: .
CDR3 protein: CASSFMVAGSDTQYF
CDR3 DNA: TGTGCCAGCAGCTTTATGGTAGCAGGCTCAGATACGCAGTATTTT

J gene: TRBJ2-3
D gene: .
CDR3 length: 14
V gene: TRBV6-4
clone size: .
CDR3 protein: CASSVERSTDTQYF
CDR3 DNA: TGTGCCAGCAGTGTCGAACGGAGCACAGATACGCAGTATTTT

J gene: TRBJ2-7
D gene: TRBD2
CDR3 length: 14
V gene: TRBV29-1
clone size: many
CDR3 protein: CSVAWAGGPYEQYF
CDR3 DNA: TGCAGCGTGGCTTGGGCGGGAGGGCCTTACGAGCAGTACTTC

J gene: TRBJ2-2
D gene: .
CDR3 length: 16
V gene: TRBV13
clone size: few
CDR3 protein: CASNREGGQIAGELFF
CDR3 DNA: TGTGCCAGCAACCGAGAAGGTGGCCAGATCGCCGGGGAGCTGTTTTTT

J gene: TRBJ2-1
D gene: .
CDR3 length: 14
V gene: TRBV29-1
clone size: many
CDR3 protein: CSADRSSSYNEQFF
CDR3 DNA: TGCAGCGCTGACAGGTCCAGCTCCTACAATGAGCAGTTCTTC